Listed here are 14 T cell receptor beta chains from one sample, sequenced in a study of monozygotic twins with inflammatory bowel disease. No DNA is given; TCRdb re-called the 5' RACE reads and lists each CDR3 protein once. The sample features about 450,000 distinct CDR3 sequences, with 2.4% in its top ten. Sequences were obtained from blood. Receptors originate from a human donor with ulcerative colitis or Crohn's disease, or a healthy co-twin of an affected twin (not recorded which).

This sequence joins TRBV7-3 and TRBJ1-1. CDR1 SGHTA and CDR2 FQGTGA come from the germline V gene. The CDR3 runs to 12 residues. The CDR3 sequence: CASSLSQAEAFF. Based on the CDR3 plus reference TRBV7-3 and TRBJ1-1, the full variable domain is GAGVSQTPSNKVTEKGKYVELRCDPISGHTALYWYRQSLGQGPEFLIYFQGTGAADDSGLPNDRFFAVRPEGSVSTLKIQRTERGDSAVYLCASSLSQAEAFFGQGTRLTVV.

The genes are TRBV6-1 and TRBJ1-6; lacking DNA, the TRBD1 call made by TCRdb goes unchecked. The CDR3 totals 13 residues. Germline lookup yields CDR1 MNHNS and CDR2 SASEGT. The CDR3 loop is CASGRVFDSPLHF.

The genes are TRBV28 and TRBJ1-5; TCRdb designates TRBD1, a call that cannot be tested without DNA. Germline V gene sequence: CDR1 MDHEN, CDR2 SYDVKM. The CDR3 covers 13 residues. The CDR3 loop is CASSYQGGLPQHF.

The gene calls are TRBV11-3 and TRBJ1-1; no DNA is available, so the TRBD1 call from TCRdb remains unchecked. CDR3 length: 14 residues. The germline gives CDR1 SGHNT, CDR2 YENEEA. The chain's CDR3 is CASSPGGDNTEAFF.

The CDR3: CASSVKSGIANEQFF. The chain recombines TRBV10-2 with TRBJ2-1; TCRdb proposes TRBD1, but this gene call is untestable without DNA. This CDR3 region has 15 residues. Germline values: CDR1 WSHSY, CDR2 SAAADI.

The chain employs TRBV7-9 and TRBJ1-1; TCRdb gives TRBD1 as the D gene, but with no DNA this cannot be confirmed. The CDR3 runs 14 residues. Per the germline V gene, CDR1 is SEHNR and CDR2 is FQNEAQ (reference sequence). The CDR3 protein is CASSRQQGYTEAFF.

CDR3 protein: CASRDPGGSNQPQHF. The V gene is TRBV2, the J gene TRBJ1-5; TCRdb outputs TRBD1, but without DNA this stays unchecked. From germline, CDR1 is SNHLY and CDR2 FYNNEI. The CDR3 covers 15 residues.

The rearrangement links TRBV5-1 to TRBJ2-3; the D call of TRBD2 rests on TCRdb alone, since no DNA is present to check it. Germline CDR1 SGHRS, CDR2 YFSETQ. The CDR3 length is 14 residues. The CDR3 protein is CASSEREGRDTQYF.

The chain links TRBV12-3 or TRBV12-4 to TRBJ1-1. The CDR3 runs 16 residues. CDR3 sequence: CASSPSKRGLNTEAFF.

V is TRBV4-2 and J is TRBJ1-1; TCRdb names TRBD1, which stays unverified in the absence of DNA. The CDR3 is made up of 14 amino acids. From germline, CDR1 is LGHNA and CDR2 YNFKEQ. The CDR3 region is CASSQDVGDTEAFF.

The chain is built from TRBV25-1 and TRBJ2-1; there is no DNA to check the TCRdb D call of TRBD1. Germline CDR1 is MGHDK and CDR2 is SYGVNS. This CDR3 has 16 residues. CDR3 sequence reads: CASSPLGGSFHNEQFF.

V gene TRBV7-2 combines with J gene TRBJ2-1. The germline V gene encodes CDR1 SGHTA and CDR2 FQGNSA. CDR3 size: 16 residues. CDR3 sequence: CASSLVASGTYNEQFF.

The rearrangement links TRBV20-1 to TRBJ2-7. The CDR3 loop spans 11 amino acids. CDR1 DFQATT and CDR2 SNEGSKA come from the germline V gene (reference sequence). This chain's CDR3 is CSAAAIGEQYF.

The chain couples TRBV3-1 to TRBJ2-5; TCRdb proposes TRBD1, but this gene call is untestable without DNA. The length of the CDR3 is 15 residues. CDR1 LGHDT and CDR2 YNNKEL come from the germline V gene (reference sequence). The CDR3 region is CASSPTSHTQETQYF.